Listed here is a single T cell receptor (beta chain). This CDR3 spans 14 amino acids. The V and J ends lost 7 bases and 10 bases, in that order; junction bases with no gene match: 6. Germline V lookup: CDR1 MNHEY, CDR2 SVGAGI. This sample stems from a study of blood T cell repertoires in COVID-19. Study overall: Acute-phase and convalescent COVID-19 samples originated in the United States, Italy and Spain. T cells, B-cell-depleted T cells, or PBMCs supplied cDNA or gDNA.

Authors' analysis steps: Amplification of reference gene primers was used by the study to estimate nucleated cell counts. Clones were sequenced by immunoSEQ multiplex PCR, and TCRdb holds only the in-frame ones, with some missing. V and J calls and clone size follow that table, whereas D and trimming were derived from the DNA. This table holds some 150,000 clones, approximately 91% found once. The V and J genes are TRBV6-5 and TRBJ2-1; 14 nucleotides agree with TRBD2. Sequenced material: peripheral blood. The receptor was derived from a man in his forties or fifties with active or convalescent COVID-19. The CDR3: CASMGRLAGGEQFF. CDR3 nucleotides: TGTGCCAGCATGGGGAGACTAGCGGGAGGGGAGCAGTTCTTC.